This T cell receptor beta chain came from a study of shared clonotypes between healthy human individuals. Findings and limits, study-wide: Sharing across four donors was highest in naive CD4 (roughly 5%) and lowest in memory CD8 (about 0.4%). The genetic and exposure-history diversity represented was limited by few donors.

Tens of thousands of T cell genomes, or around 180 ng DNA, went into the sorted-subset replicate PCRs. Method: immunoSEQ multiplex PCR; TCRdb's copy keeps in-frame clones and lacks some. The table lists millions of clones, around 93% of them singletons. The CDR3 covers 18 residues. Trimming took 0 bases from V and 3 from J; bases not matched to a gene: 12. Per the germline V gene, CDR1 is LGHNA and CDR2 is YNFKEQ. CD45RO-negative, CCR7-selected cells formed the naive CD8 fraction, which excluded terminally differentiated effector memory CD45RA+ cells. A note on this clone: Its antigen is still unknown.

Sequencing input: naive CD8+ T cells from PBMCs. The chain recombines TRBV4-2 with TRBJ2-3; 7 bases are shared with TRBD2. This receptor was identified in a young man in good health. Some clones in this sample may be carry-over from other donors' samples. CDR3 protein: CASSQDRFLADKTDTQYF. DNA for the CDR3: TGTGCCAGCAGCCAAGATAGGTTCCTAGCGGATAAGACAGATACGCAGTATTTT.